These 9 T cell receptor beta chains originate from one sample sequenced in a study of blood T cell repertoires in COVID-19. Only in-frame clones appear in the TCRdb table, and some are missing; sequencing was by immunoSEQ multiplex PCR. The sample has some 260,000 clones; approximately 90% are singletons. The sample was peripheral blood. All receptors come from a woman aged 40 to 55 who had recovered from COVID-19.

The rearrangement links TRBV7-8 to TRBJ2-1; 8 positions agree with TRBD2. V shed 2 bases, J shed 8 bases, and the junction held 11 bases outside the gene matches. This CDR3 has 16 residues. From germline, CDR1 is SGHVS and CDR2 FQNEAQ. CDR3 sequence (DNA): TGTGCCAGCAGCTTACTTCAGCGGGAGTTCGCAGATGAGCAGTTCTTC. Translated, it gives CASSLLQREFADEQFF.

The chain employs TRBV18 and TRBJ1-5, with D maybe TRBD1 (6 bases). V was shortened by 2 bases and J by 6 bases, with 11 bases between the two germline ends. This CDR3 contains 14 residues. Germline V lookup: CDR1 KGHSH, CDR2 LQKENI. CDR3 sequence reads: CASSPVGAGQPQHF. The CDR3 region has the DNA TGTGCCAGCTCACCAGTGGGGGCCGGTCAGCCCCAGCATTTT.

The chain employs TRBV27 and TRBJ1-2; 7 bases map to TRBD1. V dropped 8 bases and J dropped 5; count of bases not matched to a gene: 8. Per the germline V gene, CDR1 is MNHEY and CDR2 is SMNVEV (reference sequence). The CDR3 runs to 13 residues. The CDR3 bases are TGTGCCAGCGGCTACCGACAGGGATATGGCTACACCTTC. It specifies CASGYRQGYGYTF.

The gene calls are TRBV15 and TRBJ2-7, with D possibly TRBD1 on 5 matching bases. Trimming shortened V by 3 bases and J by 1 base, and 7 bases separated the two germline ends. Germline values: CDR1 LNHNV, CDR2 YYDKDF (reference sequence). This CDR3 is built from 13 residues. CDR3 residues: CATSRDKSYEQYF. CDR3 in DNA: TGTGCCACCAGCAGGGACAAGTCCTACGAGCAGTACTTC. Based on the CDR3 plus reference TRBV15 and TRBJ2-7, the full variable domain is DAMVIQNPRYQVTQFGKPVTLSCSQTLNHNVMYWYQQKSSQAPKLLFHYYDKDFNNEADTPDNFQSRRPNTSFCFLDIRSPGLGDTAMYLCATSRDKSYEQYFGPGTRLTVT.

The chain uses TRBV27 and TRBJ2-3, with 9 bases matching TRBD1. V shed 9 bases and J 6 bases; nucleotides not matched to a gene: 10. The CDR3 contains 14 residues. Per germline, CDR1 MNHEY and CDR2 SMNVEV (reference sequence). DNA for the CDR3: TGTGCCAGTATAGCACAGGGGGCATCTGATACGCAGTATTTT. It specifies CASIAQGASDTQYF.

This clone showed up just a few times. The J gene is TRBJ1-2, the V gene TRBV24-1; a possible D gene is TRBD1 (6 bases). V was cut by 7 bases and J by 2 bases, with 10 bases left in between. This CDR3 has 13 residues. CDR1 is KGHDR, CDR2 SFDVKD, per germline. The CDR3, as DNA: TGTGCCACCAGACCTACAGGGAACTATGGCTACACCTTC. This sequence encodes CATRPTGNYGYTF.

This chain connects TRBV7-2 to TRBJ2-1; the D is unclear. CDR1 SGHTA and CDR2 FQGNSA come from the germline V gene. Trimming shortened V by 5 bases and J by 7 bases, and 12 bases separated the two germline ends. The CDR3 is made up of 13 amino acids. For the CDR3, the DNA is TGTGCCAGCAGCACAATTTCGGGTAATGAGCAGTTCTTC. Translated: CASSTISGNEQFF. Full variable domain (rest looked up from reference TRBV7-2 and TRBJ2-1): GAGVSQSPSNKVTEKGKDVELRCDPISGHTALYWYRQSLGQGLEFLIYFQGNSAPDKSGLPSDRFSAERTGGSVSTLTIQRTQQEDSAVYLCASSTISGNEQFFGPGTRLTVL.

The rearrangement links TRBV28 to TRBJ2-1, with a possible D match to TRBD1 (5 bases). Trimming cost V 6 bases and J 0 bases, with 12 bases left between them. The CDR3 sequence is 15 residues long. Germline V gene data show CDR1 as MDHEN and CDR2 as SYDVKM. The CDR3, as DNA: TGTGCCAGCAGGGCTACAGGCGGCTCCTACAATGAGCAGTTCTTC. Its protein is CASRATGGSYNEQFF.

The V gene is TRBV5-6, the J gene TRBJ1-1; tentative D call: TRBD1 (6 bases). The ends were cut back, 4 bases at V and 4 bases at J, with 20 bases in the middle. This CDR3 spans 16 amino acids. In germline, CDR1 is SGHDT, CDR2 YYEEEE. DNA for the CDR3: TGTGCCAGCAGCCTACTGGGGCAGGGGAGTGGCACTGAAGCTTTCTTT. Translation gives CASSLLGQGSGTEAFF. Drawing the rest from reference TRBV5-6 and TRBJ1-1, the complete variable domain is DAGVTQSPTHLIKTRGQQVTLRCSPKSGHDTVSWYQQALGQGPQFIFQYYEEEERQRGNFPDRFSGHQFPNYSSELNVNALLLGDSALYLCASSLLGQGSGTEAFFGQGTRLTVV.